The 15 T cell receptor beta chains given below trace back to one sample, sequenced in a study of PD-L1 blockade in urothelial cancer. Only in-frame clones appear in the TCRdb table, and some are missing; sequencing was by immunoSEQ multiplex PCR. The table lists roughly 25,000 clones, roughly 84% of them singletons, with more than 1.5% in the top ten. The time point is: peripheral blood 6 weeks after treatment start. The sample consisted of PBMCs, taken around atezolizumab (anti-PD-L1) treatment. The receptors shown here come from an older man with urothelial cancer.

CDR3 DNA: TGTGCCTGGGAGCGGAACACTGAAGCTTTCTTT. This codes for CAWERNTEAFF. The chain recombines TRBV30 with TRBJ1-1; D remains ambiguous. Trimming took 5 bases from V and 1 from J, leaving 5 bases between them. Germline-derived CDR1 and CDR2 are GTSNPN and SVGIG (reference sequence). The CDR3 is made up of 11 amino acids. The full variable domain, its missing parts supplied by reference TRBV30 and TRBJ1-1, is SQTIHQWPATLVQPVGSPLSLECTVEGTSNPNLYWYRQAAGRGLQLLFYSVGIGQISSEVPQNLSASRPQDRQFILSSKKLLLSDSGFYLCAWERNTEAFFGQGTRLTVV.

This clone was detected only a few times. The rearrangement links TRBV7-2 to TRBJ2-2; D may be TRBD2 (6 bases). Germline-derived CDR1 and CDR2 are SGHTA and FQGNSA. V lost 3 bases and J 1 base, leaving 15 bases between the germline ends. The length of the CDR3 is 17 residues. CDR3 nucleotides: TGTGCCAGCAGCTTGGGGACTTGGGACGTGAACACCGGGGAGCTGTTTTTT. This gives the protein CASSLGTWDVNTGELFF.

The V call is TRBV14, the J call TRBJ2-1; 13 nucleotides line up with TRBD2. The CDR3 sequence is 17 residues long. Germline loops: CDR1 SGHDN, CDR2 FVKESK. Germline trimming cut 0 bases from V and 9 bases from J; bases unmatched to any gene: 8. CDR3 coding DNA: TGTGCCAGCAGCCAAGAGACTAGCGGGAGGCCTCTCGCTGAGCAGTTCTTC. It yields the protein CASSQETSGRPLAEQFF.

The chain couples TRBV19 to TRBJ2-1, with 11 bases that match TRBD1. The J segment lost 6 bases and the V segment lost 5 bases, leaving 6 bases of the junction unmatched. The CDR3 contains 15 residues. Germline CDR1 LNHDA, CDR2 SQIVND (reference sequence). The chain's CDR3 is CASSGGQGVTNEQFF. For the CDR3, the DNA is TGTGCCAGTAGTGGGGGACAGGGGGTAACCAATGAGCAGTTCTTC.

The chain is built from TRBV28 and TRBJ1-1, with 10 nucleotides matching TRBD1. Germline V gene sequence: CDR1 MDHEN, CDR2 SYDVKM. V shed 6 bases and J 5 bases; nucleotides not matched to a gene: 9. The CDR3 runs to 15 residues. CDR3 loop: CASRTPGQGLTEAFF. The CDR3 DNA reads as TGTGCCAGCAGAACGCCGGGACAGGGGTTGACTGAAGCTTTCTTT.

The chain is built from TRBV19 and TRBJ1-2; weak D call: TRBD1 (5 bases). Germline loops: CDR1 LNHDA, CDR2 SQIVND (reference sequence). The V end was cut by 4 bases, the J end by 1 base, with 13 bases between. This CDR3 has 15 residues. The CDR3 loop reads CASSTANQGNYGYTF. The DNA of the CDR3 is TGTGCCAGTAGTACCGCCAACCAGGGTAACTATGGCTACACCTTC.

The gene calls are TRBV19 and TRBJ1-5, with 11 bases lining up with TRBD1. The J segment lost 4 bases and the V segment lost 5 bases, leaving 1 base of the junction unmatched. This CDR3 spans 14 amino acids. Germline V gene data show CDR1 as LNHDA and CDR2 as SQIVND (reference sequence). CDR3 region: CASSGDRGNQPQHF. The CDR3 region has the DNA TGTGCCAGTAGTGGGGACAGGGGGAATCAGCCCCAGCATTTT. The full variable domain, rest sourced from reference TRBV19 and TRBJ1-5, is DGGITQSPKYLFRKEGQNVTLSCEQNLNHDAMYWYRQDPGQGLRLIYYSQIVNDFQKGDIAEGYSVSREKKESFPLTVTSAQKNPTAFYLCASSGDRGNQPQHFGDGTRLSIL.

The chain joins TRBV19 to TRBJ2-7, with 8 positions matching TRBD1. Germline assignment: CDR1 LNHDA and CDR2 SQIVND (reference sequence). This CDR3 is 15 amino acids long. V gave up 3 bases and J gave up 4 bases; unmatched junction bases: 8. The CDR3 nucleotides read TGTGCCAGTAGTATCTTCAGGACAGGGTCATACGAGCAGTACTTC. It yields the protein CASSIFRTGSYEQYF.

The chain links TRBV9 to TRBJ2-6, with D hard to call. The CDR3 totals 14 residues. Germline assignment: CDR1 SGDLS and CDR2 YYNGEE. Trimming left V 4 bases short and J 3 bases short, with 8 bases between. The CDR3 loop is CASSLLFGANVLTF. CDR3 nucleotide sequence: TGTGCCAGCAGCCTCCTGTTTGGGGCCAACGTCCTGACTTTC.

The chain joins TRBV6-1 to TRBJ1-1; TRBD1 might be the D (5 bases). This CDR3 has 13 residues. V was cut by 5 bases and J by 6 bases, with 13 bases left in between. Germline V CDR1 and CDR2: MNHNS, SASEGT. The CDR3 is CASSYTGEPEAFF. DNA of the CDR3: TGTGCCAGCAGTTATACAGGAGAGCCTGAAGCTTTCTTT.

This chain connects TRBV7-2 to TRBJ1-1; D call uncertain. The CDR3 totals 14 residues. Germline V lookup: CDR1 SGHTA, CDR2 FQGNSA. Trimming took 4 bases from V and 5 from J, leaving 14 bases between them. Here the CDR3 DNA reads TGTGCCAGCAGCTCTTTGGGTGAGGATACTGAAGCTTTCTTT. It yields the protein CASSSLGEDTEAFF.

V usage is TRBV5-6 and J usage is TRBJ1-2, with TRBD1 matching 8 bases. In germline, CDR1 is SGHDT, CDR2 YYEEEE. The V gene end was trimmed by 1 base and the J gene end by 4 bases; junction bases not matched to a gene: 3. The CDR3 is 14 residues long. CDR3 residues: CASSLTGGTYGYTF. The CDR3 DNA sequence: TGTGCCAGCAGCTTGACAGGGGGGACCTATGGCTACACCTTC.

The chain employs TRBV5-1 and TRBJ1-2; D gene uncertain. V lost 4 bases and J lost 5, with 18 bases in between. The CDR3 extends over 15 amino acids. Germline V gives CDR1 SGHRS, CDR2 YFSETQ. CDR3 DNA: TGCGCCAGCAGCCTAGGACCCGGCGGGATGTATGGCTACACCTTC. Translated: CASSLGPGGMYGYTF.

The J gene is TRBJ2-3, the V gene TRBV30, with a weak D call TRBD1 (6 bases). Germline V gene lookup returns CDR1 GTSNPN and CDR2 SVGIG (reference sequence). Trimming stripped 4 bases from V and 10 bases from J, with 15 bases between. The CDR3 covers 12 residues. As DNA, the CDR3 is TGTGCCTGGAAAGGGACACCCCATGCGCAGTATTTT. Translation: CAWKGTPHAQYF.

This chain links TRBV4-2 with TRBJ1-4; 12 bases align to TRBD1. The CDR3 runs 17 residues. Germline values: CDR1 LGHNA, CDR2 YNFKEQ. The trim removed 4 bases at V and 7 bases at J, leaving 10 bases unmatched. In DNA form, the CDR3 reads TGTGCCAGCAGCCTAGGGGACAGGGGGCTAATCGGTGAAAAACTGTTTTTT. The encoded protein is CASSLGDRGLIGEKLFF.